This record covers a single TCR beta chain. Trimming stripped 2 bases from V and 4 bases from J, with 11 bases between. CDR3 length equals 15 residues. From germline, CDR1 is MDHEN and CDR2 SYDVKM. These data come from a study of blood T cell repertoires in COVID-19. In the authors' methods: Nucleated cell number was recorded as an estimate derived from reference gene primer amplification. Clones were sequenced by immunoSEQ multiplex PCR, and TCRdb holds only the in-frame ones, with some missing. V and J calls and clone size follow that table, whereas D and trimming were derived from the DNA. The profile shows 150,000 or so clones, 80% to 95% of them singletons.

The sequence was collected from a woman aged 50 to 60 with acute or convalescent COVID-19. Sequencing was carried out using peripheral blood. The genes are TRBV28 and TRBJ1-4; tentatively, D is TRBD1 (5 bases). Here the CDR3 reads CASSLQGIGNEKLFF. CDR3 coding DNA: TGTGCCAGCAGTTTACAGGGAATTGGTAATGAAAAACTGTTTTTT.